Shown below are 3 T cell receptor beta chains from a single sample sequenced in a study of spatial heterogeneity in lung cancer. Time point indicated: sample taken at primary tumor resection. TCRdb re-derived calls from the 5' RACE reads in MiXCR, one entry per CDR3 protein. Counted here are about 22,000 distinct CDR3 sequences, 4.6% occurring once; the ten biggest clones make up 6.5% to 9%. Sequencing used PBMCs, obtained at surgery. The source of these receptors is a male donor with early-stage non-small cell lung cancer.

This clonotype was counted at least ten times. This chain connects TRBV6-1 to TRBJ2-5, with 11 positions matching TRBD1. The CDR3 runs to 15 residues. The germline gives CDR1 MNHNS, CDR2 SASEGT. V dropped 6 bases and J dropped 9; count of bases not matched to a gene: 12. DNA for the CDR3: TGTGCCAGCAGCGGGGACAGGGGGTATGTTTTGTCCCAGTACTTC. This translates into CASSGDRGYVLSQYF.

This clonotype was recorded at least ten times. The DNA of the CDR3 is TGTGCCAGCAGCTTCTCCAGCGGGGGGAGCACAGATACGCAGTATTTT. This codes for CASSFSSGGSTDTQYF. The rearrangement uses TRBV11-2 and TRBJ2-3, with 9 bases lining up with TRBD2. The germline gives CDR1 SGHAT, CDR2 FQNNGV. The CDR3 extends over 16 amino acids. The J segment lost 0 bases and the V segment lost 3 bases, leaving 4 bases of the junction unmatched.

This clonotype was found many times. This chain connects TRBV24-1 to TRBJ1-5; D gene unclear. Germline values: CDR1 KGHDR, CDR2 SFDVKD. Deletions cut 4 bases from V and 0 bases from J, with 6 bases between. The CDR3 has 14 residues. The CDR3 reads CATSDTYSNQPQHF. The CDR3 region has the DNA TGTGCCACCAGTGACACGTATAGCAATCAGCCCCAGCATTTT.